A selection of T cell receptor beta chains follows, all from one sample in a study of blood T cell repertoires in COVID-19. Clones were sequenced by immunoSEQ multiplex PCR, and TCRdb holds only the in-frame ones, with some missing. Seen here are about 370,000 clones, 75% to 90% observed once, and the top ten hold around 1%. Source material: PBMCs or T cells enriched from blood (not recorded which). The receptors were sampled from a man between 18 and 35 years old who had recovered from COVID-19. Both conserved end residues are part of each CDR3. The order of the fields is CDR3 DNA, CDR3 protein, J gene, D gene, V gene, clone size. A D gene is named only where the DNA matches it firmly. Rows give clone size only sometimes, using once, few, many, or a class for an expanded clone.

CDR3nt: TGCAGCGTTGGGGAGGGCAAAACTCAGCCCCAGCATTTT
CDR3aa: CSVGEGKTQPQHF
j_gene: TRBJ1-5
d_gene: -
v_gene: TRBV29-1
abundance: -

CDR3nt: TGTGCCAGCTCCTTAAAAGGAGGGAGAGAAGCTTTCTTT
CDR3aa: CASSLKGGREAFF
j_gene: TRBJ1-1
d_gene: -
v_gene: TRBV5-4
abundance: few

CDR3nt: TGTGCCAGCAGCTTTCGACGGCGGAAGGTAACCTTTAATGAAAAACTGTTTTTT
CDR3aa: CASSFRRRKVTFNEKLFF
j_gene: TRBJ1-4
d_gene: -
v_gene: TRBV11-3
abundance: -

CDR3nt: TGTGCCAGCAGGCCGACAGGGGGCAATCAGCCCCAGCATTTT
CDR3aa: CASRPTGGNQPQHF
j_gene: TRBJ1-5
d_gene: TRBD1
v_gene: TRBV27
abundance: -

CDR3nt: TGTGCCAGCAGTTTAGCGGGAGAGTACAATGAGCAGTTCTTC
CDR3aa: CASSLAGEYNEQFF
j_gene: TRBJ2-1
d_gene: TRBD2
v_gene: TRBV6-5
abundance: -

CDR3nt: TGTGCCACTAAAGGTCGGGGGAACACTGAAGCTTTCTTT
CDR3aa: CATKGRGNTEAFF
j_gene: TRBJ1-1
d_gene: -
v_gene: TRBV15
abundance: -

CDR3nt: TGTGCCAGCAGACTAGCTTTCCAAGAGACCCAGTACTTC
CDR3aa: CASRLAFQETQYF
j_gene: TRBJ2-5
d_gene: -
v_gene: TRBV28
abundance: -

CDR3nt: TGCAGCGCAAACAGTCGCACAGATACGCAGTATTTT
CDR3aa: CSANSRTDTQYF
j_gene: TRBJ2-3
d_gene: -
v_gene: TRBV29-1
abundance: -

CDR3nt: TGTGCCAGCAGTCGAGCGGACTCCGTACGGGATGAGCAGTTCTTC
CDR3aa: CASSRADSVRDEQFF
j_gene: TRBJ2-1
d_gene: -
v_gene: TRBV2
abundance: -

CDR3nt: TGTGCCAGCAGTTTCACTAGCGGAGACTACGAGCAGTACTTC
CDR3aa: CASSFTSGDYEQYF
j_gene: TRBJ2-7
d_gene: TRBD2
v_gene: TRBV28
abundance: -

CDR3nt: TGTGCCAGTCACCCAGGCAAAGGGGGCAACTATGGCTACACCTTC
CDR3aa: CASHPGKGGNYGYTF
j_gene: TRBJ1-2
d_gene: TRBD1
v_gene: TRBV11-2
abundance: -

CDR3nt: TGTGCCAGCAGCCTAAACGGTGCTGAAGCTTTCTTT
CDR3aa: CASSLNGAEAFF
j_gene: TRBJ1-1
d_gene: -
v_gene: TRBV7-9
abundance: -

CDR3nt: TGTGCCAGCAGTCATAGGACAGGGGGATATAATGAAGCTTTCTTT
CDR3aa: CASSHRTGGYNEAFF
j_gene: TRBJ1-1
d_gene: TRBD1
v_gene: TRBV11-2
abundance: -

CDR3nt: TGTGCCAGCAGCCCCTATGGGGACAGGGCATCTAACACTGAAGCTTTCTTT
CDR3aa: CASSPYGDRASNTEAFF
j_gene: TRBJ1-1
d_gene: TRBD1
v_gene: TRBV4-2
abundance: -

CDR3nt: TGTGCCTGGAGTTGGAGAAACAGGGTAGGGCAGCCCCAGCATTTT
CDR3aa: CAWSWRNRVGQPQHF
j_gene: TRBJ1-5
d_gene: -
v_gene: TRBV30
abundance: once

CDR3nt: TGTGCCAGCAGCTTAGGGGGACAGGGAGACACCGGGGAGCTGTTTTTT
CDR3aa: CASSLGGQGDTGELFF
j_gene: TRBJ2-2
d_gene: TRBD1
v_gene: TRBV7-9
abundance: medium-sized

CDR3nt: TGTGCCAGCTCACCAAGGGGGGGCCCCCAGGGAAACATTCAGTACTTC
CDR3aa: CASSPRGGPQGNIQYF
j_gene: TRBJ2-4
d_gene: -
v_gene: TRBV18
abundance: -

CDR3nt: TGTGCCAGCAGCTTAGTGATGGGGGGGACTAGCAACAATGAGCAGTTCTTC
CDR3aa: CASSLVMGGTSNNEQFF
j_gene: TRBJ2-1
d_gene: TRBD2
v_gene: TRBV11-2
abundance: once

CDR3nt: TGTGCCAGCAGTCCGACTAGTGAGGTCTACGAGCAGTACTTC
CDR3aa: CASSPTSEVYEQYF
j_gene: TRBJ2-7
d_gene: -
v_gene: TRBV2
abundance: -

CDR3nt: TGTGCCAGCAGCTTACCCCTAACAGGGTATAATTCACCCCTCCACTTT
CDR3aa: CASSLPLTGYNSPLHF
j_gene: TRBJ1-6
d_gene: -
v_gene: TRBV7-2
abundance: few

CDR3nt: TGTGCCAGCTCGGCCGACAGGGTTCACACCATATATTTT
CDR3aa: CASSADRVHTIYF
j_gene: TRBJ1-3
d_gene: TRBD1
v_gene: TRBV18
abundance: -

CDR3nt: TGTGCCAGCAGCTTCGGGGGAGGGGGTCAAGAGACCCAGTACTTC
CDR3aa: CASSFGGGGQETQYF
j_gene: TRBJ2-5
d_gene: -
v_gene: TRBV7-7
abundance: -

CDR3nt: TGTGCCAGTAGTATAGATTCTCCTGACAGAATTTACAATGAGCAGTTCTTC
CDR3aa: CASSIDSPDRIYNEQFF
j_gene: TRBJ2-1
d_gene: -
v_gene: TRBV19
abundance: -

CDR3nt: TGTGCCAGCAGCCCCTCAGGGGGGAAGACCCAGTACTTC
CDR3aa: CASSPSGGKTQYF
j_gene: TRBJ2-5
d_gene: -
v_gene: TRBV7-8
abundance: once

CDR3nt: TGTGCCAGCAGACTAGCGGGAGGTGGGGATACGCAGTATTTT
CDR3aa: CASRLAGGGDTQYF
j_gene: TRBJ2-3
d_gene: TRBD2
v_gene: TRBV19
abundance: -

CDR3nt: TGCGCCAGCAGCCCAGGGGGTAGGTTCGGGAATGAGCAGTTCTTC
CDR3aa: CASSPGGRFGNEQFF
j_gene: TRBJ2-1
d_gene: TRBD1
v_gene: TRBV5-1
abundance: -

CDR3nt: TGTGCCAGCCCCCGGGACAGGGCAGGTTCAACAGATACGCAGTATTTT
CDR3aa: CASPRDRAGSTDTQYF
j_gene: TRBJ2-3
d_gene: TRBD1
v_gene: TRBV7-9
abundance: -

CDR3nt: TGCGCCAGCAGCCTATCCCAGACAGGGGATGGCTACACCTTC
CDR3aa: CASSLSQTGDGYTF
j_gene: TRBJ1-2
d_gene: TRBD1
v_gene: TRBV5-1
abundance: -

CDR3nt: TGTGCCAGCAGCTTCCCACAGGGGGCTTTGCTTGGCTACACCTTC
CDR3aa: CASSFPQGALLGYTF
j_gene: TRBJ1-2
d_gene: TRBD1
v_gene: TRBV7-2
abundance: -

CDR3nt: TGTGCCAGCAGCGCAGGGGTAAGCAATCAGCCCCAGCATTTT
CDR3aa: CASSAGVSNQPQHF
j_gene: TRBJ1-5
d_gene: -
v_gene: TRBV6-5
abundance: -

CDR3nt: TGTGCCAGCAGCCTGGGACAGCTCTCTGGAAACACCATATATTTT
CDR3aa: CASSLGQLSGNTIYF
j_gene: TRBJ1-3
d_gene: TRBD1
v_gene: TRBV2
abundance: -